Following are 6 T cell receptor beta chains from one sample sequenced in a study of blood T cell repertoires in COVID-19. Repertoires were generated with immunoSEQ multiplex PCR, while TCRdb's copy carries only in-frame clones and drops some. The sample records roughly 75,000 clones, roughly 80% being singletons. What was sequenced was peripheral blood. These receptors came from a woman between 65 and 79 years old with acute or convalescent COVID-19.

This chain links TRBV27 with TRBJ1-5; perhaps TRBD1 as D (5 bases). The CDR3 extends over 16 amino acids. CDR1 and CDR2 (germline): MNHEY, SMNVEV (reference sequence). Between the trimmed V and J ends, which lost 0 bases and 8 bases, there was a span of 17 bases. The CDR3 DNA reads TGTGCCAGCAGTTTATCCTTCCCAGACAGCGTCGAGCCCCAGCATTTT. Its translation is CASSLSFPDSVEPQHF.

The genes are TRBV2 and TRBJ2-1; 9 nucleotides agree with TRBD1. Trimming removed 10 bases from V and 8 bases from J; junction bases left unmatched: 9. Germline V gene lookup returns CDR1 SNHLY and CDR2 FYNNEI. CDR3 length: 13 amino acids. The CDR3 nucleotides read TGTGCCACCGGGACAGGGATAGTCGATGAGCAGTTCTTC. Translated: CATGTGIVDEQFF.

The chain couples TRBV19 to TRBJ2-3; 9 bases line up with TRBD2. The CDR3 is 15 amino acids. Germline values: CDR1 LNHDA, CDR2 SQIVND (reference sequence). J gave up 0 bases and V 5 bases, and 3 bases lay outside the gene matches. DNA for the CDR3: TGTGCCAGTAGTGTCACTAGCGGGAGCACAGATACGCAGTATTTT. Residues: CASSVTSGSTDTQYF.

The genes are TRBV6-5 and TRBJ1-1, with D maybe TRBD1 (5 bases). Germline V gene lookup returns CDR1 MNHEY and CDR2 SVGAGI. V was trimmed by 10 bases and J by 0 bases, leaving 15 bases between them. This CDR3 comprises 14 residues. CDR3 sequence reads: CATFLGALNTEAFF. CDR3 coding DNA: TGTGCCACTTTCCTTGGGGCCCTGAACACTGAAGCTTTCTTT.

This chain joins TRBV7-2 and TRBJ2-7, with 13 bases aligning to TRBD2. The CDR3 spans 14 residues. Per germline, CDR1 SGHTA and CDR2 FQGNSA. V lost 4 bases to trimming and J lost 3 bases; unmatched junction nucleotides: 0. The CDR3 reads CASSWTSGGYEQYF. The DNA for the CDR3 is TGTGCCAGCAGCTGGACTAGCGGGGGCTACGAGCAGTACTTC.

The rearrangement uses TRBV5-6 and TRBJ2-5; maybe TRBD2 (7 bases). Germline lookup yields CDR1 SGHDT and CDR2 YYEEEE. V lost 0 bases and J 1 base, leaving 10 bases between the germline ends. CDR3 length: 15 residues. This CDR3 reads CASSLGRGPQETQYF. CDR3 nucleotide sequence: TGTGCCAGCAGCTTGGGGCGGGGGCCCCAAGAGACCCAGTACTTC.